This TCR beta chain was captured in a study of cytomegalovirus exposure and HLA in healthy donors. This PCR relied on a set of 60 Vbeta primers and 13 Jbeta primers. Here immunoSEQ multiplex PCR was the method, and the copy in TCRdb shows in-frame clones only, minus some. Among 100,000 to 150,000 clones listed, less than 75% were seen once. This clone has only one observation. The germline V gene encodes CDR1 SGHRS and CDR2 YFSETQ. With 0 bases removed from V and 4 bases from J, the gap between germline ends came to 9 bases. This CDR3 has 14 residues. The sample consisted of PBMCs. The clonotype originates from a woman aged 40-49 years in good health and CMV-seronegative. The chain has TRBV5-1 and TRBJ2-3, with D possibly being TRBD1 (6 bases). CDR3 nucleotides: TGCGCCAGCAGCTTGGAACAGGGTTCAGATACGCAGTATTTT. It encodes CASSLEQGSDTQYF. The whole variable domain, filled in from reference TRBV5-1 and TRBJ2-3, reads KAGVTQTPRYLIKTRGQQVTLSCSPISGHRSVSWYQQTPGQGLQFLFEYFSETQRNKGNFPGRFSGRQFSNSRSEMNVSTLELGDSALYLCASSLEQGSDTQYFGPGTRLTVL.